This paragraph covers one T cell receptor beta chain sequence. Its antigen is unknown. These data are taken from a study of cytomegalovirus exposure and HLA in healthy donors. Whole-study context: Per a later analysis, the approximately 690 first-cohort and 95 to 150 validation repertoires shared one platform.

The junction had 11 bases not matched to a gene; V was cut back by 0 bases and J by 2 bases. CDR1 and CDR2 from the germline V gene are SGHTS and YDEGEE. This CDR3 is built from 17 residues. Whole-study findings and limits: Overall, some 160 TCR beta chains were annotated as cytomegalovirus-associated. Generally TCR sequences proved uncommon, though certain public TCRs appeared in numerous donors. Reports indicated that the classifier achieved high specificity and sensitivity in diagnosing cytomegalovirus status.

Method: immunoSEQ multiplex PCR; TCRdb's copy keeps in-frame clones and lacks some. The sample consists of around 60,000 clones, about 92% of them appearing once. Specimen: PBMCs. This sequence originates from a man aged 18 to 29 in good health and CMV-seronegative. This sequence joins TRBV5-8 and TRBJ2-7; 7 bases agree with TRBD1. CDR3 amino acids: CASSLAWGKTGTYEQYF. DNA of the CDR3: TGTGCCAGCAGCTTGGCGTGGGGAAAGACAGGGACCTACGAGCAGTACTTC. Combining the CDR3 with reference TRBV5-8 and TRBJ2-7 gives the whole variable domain EAGVTQSPTHLIKTRGQQATLRCSPISGHTSVYWYQQALGLGLQFLLWYDEGEERNRGNFPPRFSGRQFPNYSSELNVNALELEDSALYLCASSLAWGKTGTYEQYFGPGTRLTVT.